This TCR beta chain was identified during a study of patients and donors after allogeneic stem cell transplantation. The V gene's germline CDR1 is LNHNV and CDR2 YYDKDF (reference sequence). This CDR3 region has 14 residues. With 5 bases clipped from V and 10 bases from J, the junction kept 11 bases outside the gene matches. Many counts were recorded for this clonotype. TCRdb called the RT-PCR reads again in MiXCR, with one record for every CDR3 protein. The table lists some 21,000 distinct CDR3 sequences, 29% of them singletons. V and J are TRBV15 and TRBJ1-2; 9 bases map to TRBD1. This TCR derives from a human donor who was either an allogeneic HSCT recipient or a stem cell or donor lymphocyte infusion donor (not recorded which). It is not recorded whose cells these are; they may come from a transplant donor. The source material was blood, either unsorted or a sorted T cell fraction (not recorded which). The CDR3 DNA is TGTGCCACCAGCTCCCTGAGGGACAGGGAAGCCTACACCTTC. It yields the protein CATSSLRDREAYTF.